The T cell receptor beta chain described here comes from a study of blood T cell repertoires in COVID-19 (dated by TCRdb to the early 2020s). As for the study more broadly: Samples from collaborators originated in the United States, Italy and Spain and spanned both the acute and convalescent phases of COVID-19. The material from the prospective study consisted of cDNA or gDNA derived from T cells, B-cell-depleted T cells, or PBMCs. The dataset comprised deeply sampled blood TCRbeta repertoires from subjects exposed to, actively infected with, or recovered from COVID-19. A freely available public database, intended as a resource for researchers studying the immune response to SARS-CoV-2, is where the repertoires were released. The samples were drawn from two sources: the first 160 participants of the ongoing ImmuneRACE study, and 1,200 or so subjects contributed by 6 global collaborators. A de-identified subject ID, COVID-19 status, age in years and sex were almost always included in the sample metadata. Where HLA class I and class II types were available, the types were taken from metadata supplied by the sample provider, not from assay-based typing.

Collaborating institutions collected whole blood in K2EDTA tubes following their own protocols. For TCRbeta analysis, collaborators shipped samples as frozen whole blood, isolated PBMCs, or DNA extracted from either of those sample types. Concerning this clone itself: Its antigen is currently not known. Base qualities are not provided; no much larger clone lies one nucleotide away.

The CDR3 measures 13 amino acids from cysteine to phenylalanine. CDR3 DNA is the only sequence kept; it has 39 bases, read in frame from the first base. From a lookup of the germline V gene, CDR1 and CDR2 are SQVTM and ANQGSEA. The V end loses 8 bases and the J end loses 5 bases, and a stretch of 18 bases separates them. TCRbeta CDR3 regions were amplified from genomic DNA by means of the immunoSEQ Assay, a bias-controlled multiplex PCR. For the original study's pipeline: Within the assay, amplification of reference gene primers was used to estimate how many nucleated cells each sample contained. To quantify the absolute abundance of each unique TCRbeta CDR3 rearrangement, sequence reads were collapsed and filtered. For each sample, productive Simpson clonality was calculated by taking the square root of Simpson's diversity index across productive rearrangements. This is the immuneACCESS table as TCRdb keeps it, with only in-frame sequences that have V and J called. A part of the clones is gone; compared with another copy, unresolved V genes explain less than half, and the rest is unexplained. Clonal size and the V and J genes are those of that table, whereas D and trimming came from the DNA. Counted in this sample were over 250,000 clones; roughly 85% of them appeared once. Approximately 10% of the sample is taken by the ten largest.

The study at large found these results: How much clinical and demographic metadata was included differed by source and by participant, and the metadata was provided uncurated.

The material sequenced was peripheral blood. This TCR was recovered from a woman in her sixties or seventies with acute or convalescent COVID-19. Recombination connected TRBV29-1 to TRBJ1-1; possibly the D gene is TRBD1, per 6 matching bases. The DNA is as follows: TGCAGCTCCCAACTACAGGGTAGAACTGAAGCTTTCTTT. Translation gives CSSQLQGRTEAFF.